Listed here are 32 T cell receptor beta chains from one sample, sequenced in a study of blood T cell repertoires in COVID-19. TCRdb's copy holds only in-frame clones and misses some; the assay was immunoSEQ multiplex PCR. Of about 130,000 clones listed, less than 90% are singletons. Sequences were obtained from PBMCs or T cells enriched from blood (not recorded which). The receptor set was obtained from a young man who had recovered from COVID-19.

V gene TRBV12-5 combines with J gene TRBJ2-2, with 9 positions matching TRBD1. Germline V gene sequence: CDR1 LGHNT, CDR2 FRNRAP. This CDR3 region has 18 residues. V lost 5 bases, J lost 6 bases, and 16 bases stayed unmatched. The CDR3 DNA reads as TGTGCTAGTGGTCCGCGACGTTTGGACAGGGGTTCGTCCGGGGAGCTGTTTTTT. It translates to CASGPRRLDRGSSGELFF.

The chain employs TRBV7-2 and TRBJ2-3; perhaps TRBD2 as D (6 bases). The CDR3 spans 14 residues. CDR1 SGHTA and CDR2 FQGNSA come from the germline V gene. Trimming stripped 2 bases from V and 4 bases from J, with 10 bases between. This chain's CDR3 is CASSLRGTPDTQYF. DNA of the CDR3: TGTGCCAGCAGCTTAAGAGGGACTCCAGATACGCAGTATTTT.

The chain employs TRBV2 and TRBJ2-5; no firm D call. This CDR3 has 14 residues. Germline V gene data show CDR1 as SNHLY and CDR2 as FYNNEI. The V and J ends lost 4 bases and 5 bases respectively, with 14 bases between them. The CDR3 here is CASSVGVVGETQYF. The CDR3 nucleotides are TGTGCCAGCAGTGTAGGCGTGGTCGGGGAGACCCAGTACTTC.

The J gene is TRBJ2-2, the V gene TRBV7-9; 11 positions match TRBD1. Germline CDR1 and CDR2: SEHNR and FQNEAQ (reference sequence). The CDR3 covers 15 residues. V dropped 5 bases and J dropped 4; count of bases not matched to a gene: 3. CDR3 loop: CASSPGTGGTGELFF. For the CDR3, the DNA is TGTGCCAGCAGCCCCGGGACAGGGGGCACCGGGGAGCTGTTTTTT.

In its sample, this clone was seen a few times. The chain is built from TRBV2 and TRBJ1-1; TRBD1 agrees at 8 bases. Germline-derived CDR1 and CDR2 are SNHLY and FYNNEI. The CDR3 loop spans 13 amino acids. The V and J ends lost 5 bases and 4 bases, in that order; junction bases with no gene match: 3. For the CDR3, the DNA is TGTGCCAGCAGTATCGGACAGGGCACTGAAGCTTTCTTT. It yields the protein CASSIGQGTEAFF.

The CDR3 here is CASRSLAGGAYNEQFF. The CDR3 coding sequence is TGTGCCAGCAGATCACTAGCGGGGGGGGCCTACAATGAGCAGTTCTTC. The chain recombines TRBV2 with TRBJ2-1, with 13 bases lining up with TRBD2. This CDR3 is 16 amino acids long. CDR1 SNHLY and CDR2 FYNNEI come from the germline V gene. With 6 bases clipped from V and 2 bases from J, the junction kept 4 bases outside the gene matches. The complete variable domain, with remaining parts taken from reference TRBV2 and TRBJ2-1, reads EPEVTQTPSHQVTQMGQEVILRCVPISNHLYFYWYRQILGQKVEFLVSFYNNEISEKSEIFDDQFSVERPDGSNFTLKIRSTKLEDSAMYFCASRSLAGGAYNEQFFGPGTRLTVL.

The chain is built from TRBV14 and TRBJ2-1; D may be TRBD1 (6 bases). Germline CDR1 and CDR2: SGHDN and FVKESK. This CDR3 comprises 16 residues. The V and J ends lost 0 bases and 4 bases respectively, with 13 bases between them. The CDR3 nucleotides read TGTGCCAGCAGCCAAGAACAGGGTTTTGGTTACAATGAGCAGTTCTTC. Amino acid sequence: CASSQEQGFGYNEQFF.

This chain joins TRBV3-1 (or the pseudogene TRBV3-2) and TRBJ2-7, with D tentatively TRBD2 (6 bases). The CDR3 has 16 amino acids. Trimming took 1 base from V and 4 from J, leaving 17 bases between them. Germline CDR1 reads LGHDT; CDR2 reads YNNKEL (reference sequence). The CDR3 DNA reads TGTGCCAGCAGCCAAGGGCCGGGACTTACTTCATACGAGCAGTACTTC. Protein: CASSQGPGLTSYEQYF.

The chain recombines TRBV19 with TRBJ1-1; D is undetermined. Germline CDR1 LNHDA, CDR2 SQIVND (reference sequence). The length of the CDR3 is 12 residues. Trimming stripped 7 bases from V and 8 bases from J, with 14 bases between. The CDR3 DNA follows: TGTGCCAGTACGAGAGGAGTAAAGGAAGCTTTCTTT. As protein: CASTRGVKEAFF.

The chain recombines TRBV2 with TRBJ2-1; 8 bases line up with TRBD2. Germline V gives CDR1 SNHLY, CDR2 FYNNEI. The CDR3 spans 13 residues. The V gene end was trimmed by 3 bases and the J gene end by 9 bases; junction bases not matched to a gene: 4. The CDR3 protein is CASSDPTSGEQFF. DNA for the CDR3: TGTGCCAGCAGTGACCCTACTAGCGGTGAGCAGTTCTTC.

V usage is TRBV9 and J usage is TRBJ2-7, with 8 bases aligning to TRBD1. J was trimmed by 0 bases and V by 4 bases; bases with no gene match: 12. The germline V gene has CDR1 SGDLS and CDR2 YYNGEE. The CDR3 covers 17 residues. This CDR3 is CASSTKPGQASSYEQYF. CDR3 DNA: TGTGCCAGCAGCACAAAGCCGGGACAGGCGAGCTCCTACGAGCAGTACTTC.

V and J are TRBV18 and TRBJ1-5, with 8 bases fitting TRBD1. J was trimmed by 1 base and V by 6 bases; bases with no gene match: 5. The CDR3 sequence is 15 residues long. Germline CDR1 KGHSH, CDR2 LQKENI. The CDR3 DNA reads TGTGCCAGCTCGGACAGACAGGGGAGCAATCAGCCCCAGCATTTT. It specifies CASSDRQGSNQPQHF.

The chain employs TRBV5-6 and TRBJ1-3; 9 bases match TRBD1. The CDR3 consists of 15 residues. The V gene end was trimmed by 3 bases and the J gene end by 2 bases; junction bases not matched to a gene: 3. CDR1 is SGHDT and CDR2 is YYEEEE in the germline V gene. The CDR3 reads CASSWDREAGNTIYF. The CDR3 DNA sequence: TGTGCCAGCAGCTGGGACAGGGAAGCTGGAAACACCATATATTTT.

The chain couples TRBV4-1 to TRBJ1-5; TRBD1 might be the D (5 bases). Trimming pared 0 bases from V and 3 bases from J, leaving 9 bases between. This CDR3 is 15 amino acids long. CDR1 MGHRA and CDR2 YSYEKL come from the germline V gene. The CDR3 DNA reads TGCGCCAGCAGCCAAGAGGGGCAGAACAATCAGCCCCAGCATTTT. Its translation is CASSQEGQNNQPQHF.

This clone showed up just a few times. DNA of the CDR3: TGTGCCAGCAGCTTAGATGGCCTGAGGGAGCAGTACGTC. Protein product: CASSLDGLREQYV. The chain has TRBV11-2 and TRBJ2-7; D gene uncertain. The CDR3 is made up of 13 amino acids. Germline V gene data show CDR1 as SGHAT and CDR2 as FQNNGV. The V gene lost 0 bases and the J gene lost 7 bases, with 10 bases spanning the gap.

The chain carries TRBV6-5 and TRBJ2-7, with TRBD2 identical over 8 bases. CDR1 and CDR2 from the germline V gene are MNHEY and SVGAGI. The CDR3 is 14 residues long. After removal of 10 bases from V and 7 bases from J, the junction contained 15 bases not matched to a gene. The CDR3 region is CATSSAGGLNEQYF. The DNA for the CDR3 is TGTGCCACCTCCTCGGCGGGAGGCCTGAATGAGCAGTACTTC.

This rearrangement joins TRBV19 to TRBJ1-5, with 9 nucleotides matching TRBD1. The CDR3 covers 13 residues. Trimming removed 9 bases from V and 10 bases from J; junction bases left unmatched: 10. Germline V gene data show CDR1 as LNHDA and CDR2 as SQIVND (reference sequence). CDR3 in DNA: TGTGCCAGCCACAGGGGGCGCGCATCACCCCAGCATTTT. Translated: CASHRGRASPQHF. Full variable domain (remainder filled in from reference TRBV19 and TRBJ1-5): DGGITQSPKYLFRKEGQNVTLSCEQNLNHDAMYWYRQDPGQGLRLIYYSQIVNDFQKGDIAEGYSVSREKKESFPLTVTSAQKNPTAFYLCASHRGRASPQHFGDGTRLSIL.

This clone was counted a few times. The DNA of the CDR3 is TGTGCCAGCAGTTCCACAGGGAACACTGAAGCTTTCTTT. Translated, it gives CASSSTGNTEAFF. The chain links TRBV12-3 or TRBV12-4 to TRBJ1-1; the D gene is possibly TRBD1 (5 bases). CDR3 size: 13 residues. Trimming stripped 4 bases from V and 1 base from J, with 7 bases between.

The J gene is TRBJ2-3, the V gene TRBV19; TRBD2 matches 12 bases. The CDR3 extends over 17 amino acids. Losses at the gene ends were 6 bases for V and 0 bases for J; bases not matched to a gene: 7. Germline V lookup: CDR1 LNHDA, CDR2 SQIVND (reference sequence). The CDR3 DNA sequence: TGTGCCAGTAGGGGGACTAGCGGGTTAAGAAGCACAGATACGCAGTATTTT. Translation gives CASRGTSGLRSTDTQYF.

The J gene is TRBJ2-3, the V gene TRBV29-1; the D is unclear. This CDR3 is built from 10 residues. V lost 6 bases and J 2 bases, leaving 3 bases between the germline ends. Per germline, CDR1 SQVTM and CDR2 ANQGSEA. CDR3 amino acids: CSVLTDTQYF. The CDR3 DNA is TGCAGCGTCCTCACAGATACGCAGTATTTT.

This clone was seen only a few times. The rearrangement joins TRBV25-1 to TRBJ2-1; tentative D call: TRBD1 (5 bases). The CDR3 spans 15 residues. Trimming took 6 bases from V and 4 from J, leaving 16 bases between them. CDR1 is MGHDK and CDR2 is SYGVNS in the germline V gene. This CDR3 reads CASRDIWSPYNEQFF. CDR3 DNA sequence: TGTGCCAGCAGGGACATTTGGTCCCCTTACAATGAGCAGTTCTTC. Using reference TRBV25-1 and TRBJ2-1 for the parts outside the CDR3, the full variable domain is EADIYQTPRYLVIGTGKKITLECSQTMGHDKMYWYQQDPGMELHLIHYSYGVNSTEKGDLSSESTVSRIRTEHFPLTLESARPSHTSQYLCASRDIWSPYNEQFFGPGTRLTVL.

Here the CDR3 reads CASSAGQGGILYGYTF. Here the CDR3 DNA reads TGTGCCAGCAGCGCCGGACAGGGTGGGATCCTCTATGGCTACACCTTC. The chain uses TRBV9 and TRBJ1-2; TRBD1 matches at 8 bases. This CDR3 region has 16 residues. Germline trimming cut 3 bases from V and 4 bases from J; bases unmatched to any gene: 11. Germline CDR1 and CDR2: SGDLS and YYNGEE.

This chain connects TRBV11-1 to TRBJ1-1, with 7 nucleotides matching TRBD1. Germline CDR1 SGHAT, CDR2 FQDESV (reference sequence). This CDR3 has 12 amino acids. Trimming cost V 3 bases and J 10 bases; bases outside gene matches: 5. The CDR3, as DNA: TGTGCCAGCAGCTTGGATCGGACAGGAGCTTTCTTT. It yields the protein CASSLDRTGAFF.

The V gene is TRBV9, the J gene TRBJ2-3, with 12 bases fitting TRBD2. The germline CDR1 and CDR2 sequences are SGDLS and YYNGEE. The CDR3 is made up of 17 amino acids. J lost 4 bases, V lost 2 bases, and 8 bases had no gene match. CDR3 DNA: TGTGCCAGCAGCGTGTACTCTAGCGGGGGGGCCCCAGATACGCAGTATTTT. This gives the protein CASSVYSSGGAPDTQYF.

This chain joins TRBV7-9 and TRBJ1-1, with a possible D match to TRBD1 (5 bases). Germline CDR1 SEHNR, CDR2 FQNEAQ (reference sequence). The CDR3 is 13 amino acids. The V and J ends lost 5 bases and 4 bases respectively, with 11 bases between them. Here the CDR3 reads CASSPVGLTEAFF. In nucleotides, the CDR3 is TGTGCCAGCAGCCCCGTGGGACTCACTGAAGCTTTCTTT.

The genes are TRBV4-1 and TRBJ2-3; D is uncertain. The CDR3 is 17 amino acids. Germline V gives CDR1 MGHRA, CDR2 YSYEKL. Trimming removed 0 bases at V and 2 bases at J, with 15 bases between. The CDR3, as DNA: TGCGCCAGCAGCCAAGATAGCCAGCTTGGAGTCACAGATACGCAGTATTTT. The encoded protein is CASSQDSQLGVTDTQYF.

The chain couples TRBV29-1 to TRBJ1-3; D unresolved. CDR3 length: 13 amino acids. CDR1 is SQVTM and CDR2 is ANQGSEA in the germline V gene. V lost 6 bases and J lost 0, with 9 bases in between. DNA of the CDR3: TGCAGCGTCTACGGAGTCTCTGGAAACACCATATATTTT. Translation gives CSVYGVSGNTIYF. The full variable domain, in which reference TRBV29-1 and TRBJ1-3 provide the parts outside the CDR3, is SAVISQKPSRDICQRGTSLTIQCQVDSQVTMMFWYRQQPGQSLTLIATANQGSEATYESGFVIDKFPISRPNLTFSTLTVSNMSPEDSSIYLCSVYGVSGNTIYFGEGSWLTVV.

The CDR3 nucleotides are TGTGCCAGCAGCCGGGCTGGCGGGGGCACAGATACGCAGTATTTT. Translation: CASSRAGGGTDTQYF. The chain has TRBV5-5 and TRBJ2-3; TRBD2 is a possible D gene (6 bases). The V gene's germline CDR1 is SGHKS and CDR2 YYEKEE (reference sequence). The CDR3 runs to 15 residues. V lost 4 bases to trimming and J lost 1 base, with 13 bases between them.

The V and J genes are TRBV7-3 and TRBJ1-2; 11 bases align to TRBD1. Per germline, CDR1 SGHTA and CDR2 FQGTGA. Trimming at V came to 5 bases and at J to 5 bases, leaving 7 bases not matched to a gene. The CDR3 sequence is 15 residues long. CDR3 DNA: TGTGCCAGCAGCAACCCCGGGACAGGGGGTTATGGCTACACCTTC. It codes for CASSNPGTGGYGYTF.

This clone has only one observation. The rearrangement joins TRBV6-4 to TRBJ2-1, with a weak D call TRBD2 (6 bases). CDR1 and CDR2 (germline): MRHNA, SNTAGT. V lost 2 bases and J 9 bases, leaving 17 bases between the germline ends. The CDR3 loop spans 15 amino acids. DNA of the CDR3: TGTGCCAGCAGTGACCCTTCGAGATTGGGGGGTGAGCAGTTCTTC. Translation: CASSDPSRLGGEQFF.

This chain joins TRBV4-1 and TRBJ2-1, with 9 bases matching TRBD1. This CDR3 region has 17 residues. CDR1 is MGHRA and CDR2 is YSYEKL in the germline V gene. V lost 4 bases, J lost 7 bases, and 14 bases stayed unmatched. This CDR3 reads CASSPGPLRTGENEQFF. CDR3 bases: TGCGCCAGCAGCCCAGGCCCATTAAGGACAGGGGAGAATGAGCAGTTCTTC.

The rearrangement links TRBV25-1 to TRBJ2-3; 15 bases are a match to TRBD2. Germline CDR1 MGHDK, CDR2 SYGVNS. This CDR3 has 15 residues. The trim removed 4 bases at V and 4 bases at J, leaving 0 bases unmatched. The CDR3 DNA reads TGTGCCAGCAGTGGGACTAGCGGGGGGGCAGATACGCAGTATTTT. This encodes CASSGTSGGADTQYF. The whole variable domain, remainder taken from reference TRBV25-1 and TRBJ2-3, is EADIYQTPRYLVIGTGKKITLECSQTMGHDKMYWYQQDPGMELHLIHYSYGVNSTEKGDLSSESTVSRIRTEHFPLTLESARPSHTSQYLCASSGTSGGADTQYFGPGTRLTVL.